One T cell receptor beta chain is described in this entry. Its matching antigen is unknown. A junction end diverges from the germline sequence, so it may reflect a read error. The CDR3 sequence is 14 residues long. The germline V gene encodes CDR1 MNHNS and CDR2 SASEGT. This sample is drawn from a study of cytomegalovirus exposure and HLA in healthy donors. Study in general: Inside one of the first data releases sat around 80 million unique TCRs taken from HLA-typed donors. Study findings and constraints: Reported findings show TCR beta sequences accurately forecast HLA-A and HLA-B alleles in most subjects. Associated with HLA alleles at 0.05 false discovery rate in a later analysis were about 17,000 TCR beta sequences. When analyzed later, the rates of TCR association showed variation by HLA locus, with DRB1 the most and HLA-C the fewest.

The PCR contained 60 Vbeta and 13 Jbeta primers. Assay used: immunoSEQ multiplex PCR; TCRdb lists only in-frame clones, some missing. The table lists 200,000 or so clones, around 82% of them singletons. Sample: PBMCs. The rearrangement links TRBV6-1 to TRBJ1-2, with 8 nucleotides matching TRBD1. The receptor comes from a boy aged 5-17 years in good health and CMV-seronegative. CDR3 amino acids: CASSKADRAYGYTF. The CDR3 DNA reads TGTGCCAGCAGTAAAGCGGACAGGGCCTATGGCTACACCTTC.